The T cell receptor beta chain described here comes from a study of cytomegalovirus exposure and HLA in healthy donors. Points from the study as a whole: Associated with cytomegalovirus, according to the listing, were 150 to 200 TCR beta chains. Sequences of the TCR beta chain were said to predict the HLA-A and HLA-B alleles of most subjects accurately.

60 Vbeta and 13 Jbeta primers were used in PCR. Only in-frame clones appear in the TCRdb table, and some are missing; sequencing was by immunoSEQ multiplex PCR. There are 150,000 to 200,000 clones in the sample; about 85% occur only once, and around 2.5% lies in the top ten. The CDR3 is made up of 14 amino acids. Germline V gene lookup returns CDR1 LNHDA and CDR2 SQIVND (reference sequence). The V gene lost 7 bases and the J gene lost 0 bases, with 9 bases spanning the gap. A note on this clone: Its antigen is currently unknown.

The TCR originated in a man aged 25-45 years in good health and CMV-seropositive. The source material was PBMCs. The chain couples TRBV19 to TRBJ2-2, with D perhaps TRBD2 (5 bases). The CDR3 sequence: CASKEAPNTGELFF. CDR3 DNA sequence: TGTGCCAGTAAGGAGGCCCCGAACACCGGGGAGCTGTTTTTT.